These 18 T cell receptor beta chains came from one sample sequenced in a study of response to subunit inactivated influenza vaccine. TCRdb re-derived calls from the RT-PCR reads in MiXCR, one entry per CDR3 protein. The table has 300,000 to 350,000 distinct CDR3 sequences, about 20% seen once. The starting material was PBMCs from blood, obtained 21 months after vaccination. The source is a man aged 50 to 69 who received an inactivated influenza vaccine.

CDR3 bases: TGTGCCAGTAGTTCCGGACCAGCCGCGACCCTCCACTTT. This translates into CASSSGPAATLHF. This chain uses TRBV19 with TRBJ1-6; D gene unclear. V shed 5 bases and J shed 14 bases, with 16 bases lying between them. The CDR3 is made up of 13 amino acids. The V gene's germline CDR1 is LNHDA and CDR2 SQIVND (reference sequence).

This chain uses TRBV9 with TRBJ2-1; D is ambiguous. CDR1 is SGDLS, CDR2 YYNGEE, per germline. The V end was cut by 0 bases, the J end by 0 bases, with 13 bases between. The CDR3 has 17 amino acids. CDR3 bases: TGTGCCAGCAGCGTAGGACTGACCGGAAGCTCCTACAATGAGCAGTTCTTC. Protein: CASSVGLTGSSYNEQFF.

The V gene is TRBV11-2, the J gene TRBJ2-7; D uncertain. Germline V gene data show CDR1 as SGHAT and CDR2 as FQNNGV. The V and J ends lost 5 bases and 5 bases respectively, with 16 bases between them. This CDR3 contains 14 residues. The CDR3: CASSIAFSRDEQYF. CDR3 bases: TGTGCCAGCAGCATAGCCTTTAGTCGGGACGAGCAGTACTTC.

The rearrangement uses TRBV4-2 and TRBJ2-7; D tentatively fits TRBD1 or TRBD2 (5 bases each). Trimming left V 1 base short and J 6 bases short, with 13 bases between. Germline-derived CDR1 and CDR2 are LGHNA and YNFKEQ. The CDR3 runs to 14 residues. CDR3 nucleotide sequence: TGTGCCAGCAGCCAAGTCGGGACCCTCTCCGAGCAGTACTTC. Translation: CASSQVGTLSEQYF.

This clonotype was seen more than once but under ten times. This chain links TRBV6-5 with TRBJ1-1; 7 bases match TRBD1. Germline CDR1 reads MNHEY; CDR2 reads SVGAGI. CDR3 length: 17 residues. The junction had 9 bases not matched to a gene; V was cut back by 2 bases and J by 0 bases. The CDR3 sequence is CASSYNPGTDLNTEAFF. CDR3 coding DNA: TGTGCCAGCAGTTACAATCCTGGGACAGACCTGAACACTGAAGCTTTCTTT.

This clonotype was counted only a few times. V gene TRBV9 combines with J gene TRBJ2-3; unclear D gene. V was pared by 4 bases and J by 7 bases, with 16 bases between. The CDR3 is 14 amino acids. The germline gives CDR1 SGDLS, CDR2 YYNGEE. The CDR3 protein is CASSPNPGQYTQYF. The CDR3 DNA follows: TGTGCCAGCAGCCCAAACCCTGGCCAGTATACGCAGTATTTT.

The chain couples TRBV5-1 to TRBJ2-7; 9 bases line up with TRBD1. CDR3 length equals 14 residues. Germline V gene sequence: CDR1 SGHRS, CDR2 YFSETQ. J lost 6 bases, V lost 2 bases, and 6 bases had no gene match. Written as DNA, the CDR3 is TGCGCCAGCAGCTTACAGGGGGCTAAGAGCGAGCAGTACTTC. Residues: CASSLQGAKSEQYF.

The J gene is TRBJ2-6, the V gene TRBV5-1; 7 nucleotides align to TRBD2. The CDR3 spans 17 residues. V was clipped by 4 bases and J by 0 bases; unmatched bases: 7. Germline CDR1 is SGHRS and CDR2 is YFSETQ. DNA of the CDR3: TGCGCCAGCAGCCCGGGGGGTGTAGTCTCTGGGGCCAACGTCCTGACTTTC. The encoded protein is CASSPGGVVSGANVLTF.

This chain joins TRBV7-6 and TRBJ2-2, with 12 bases fitting TRBD1. This CDR3 is 17 amino acids long. Germline V gene sequence: CDR1 SGHVS, CDR2 FNYEAQ. The V segment lost 5 bases and the J segment 2 bases; nucleotides outside the gene matches: 6. The DNA for the CDR3 is TGTGCCAGCAGCCCACACGGGACAGGGGGCAACACCGGGGAGCTGTTTTTT. It encodes CASSPHGTGGNTGELFF.

The CDR3 bases are TGCGCCAGCAGCTTCGGATCCCGTAAGAATGAGCAGTTCTTC. Translation: CASSFGSRKNEQFF. The chain links TRBV5-1 to TRBJ2-1; the D is unclear. The CDR3 is made up of 14 amino acids. V lost 2 bases to trimming and J lost 7 bases, with 13 bases between them. Germline-derived CDR1 and CDR2 are SGHRS and YFSETQ. The whole variable domain, remainder taken from reference TRBV5-1 and TRBJ2-1, is KAGVTQTPRYLIKTRGQQVTLSCSPISGHRSVSWYQQTPGQGLQFLFEYFSETQRNKGNFPGRFSGRQFSNSRSEMNVSTLELGDSALYLCASSFGSRKNEQFFGPGTRLTVL.

The genes are TRBV6-2 or TRBV6-3 and TRBJ2-5, with TRBD2 identical over 9 bases. CDR3 length: 17 residues. V was clipped by 8 bases and J by 0 bases; unmatched bases: 13. CDR1 and CDR2 from the germline V gene are MNHEY and SVGEGT. The CDR3 sequence: CASSRLAESWNQETQYF. The CDR3 nucleotides read TGTGCCAGCTCAAGACTAGCGGAATCCTGGAACCAAGAGACCCAGTACTTC.

The rearrangement joins TRBV12-3 or TRBV12-4 to TRBJ2-7, with D possibly being TRBD2 (7 bases). Trimming removed 1 base at V and 7 bases at J, with 26 bases between. The CDR3 sequence is 18 residues long. In nucleotides, the CDR3 is TGTGCCAGCAGTTTAGGGCTAAGCGGGACAACCGCTTATCGGGAGCAGTACTTC. Its translation is CASSLGLSGTTAYREQYF.

The chain employs TRBV20-1 and TRBJ1-2; 8 bases are shared with TRBD1. This CDR3 region has 14 residues. The germline CDR1 and CDR2 sequences are DFQATT and SNEGSKA (reference sequence). Germline trimming cut 8 bases from V and 5 bases from J; bases unmatched to any gene: 13. The CDR3 is CSQLETGEIYGYTF. As DNA, the CDR3 is TGCAGTCAGTTAGAGACAGGGGAGATTTATGGCTACACCTTC.

The chain carries TRBV6-5 and TRBJ1-3, with D perhaps matching TRBD1 (5 bases). Germline values: CDR1 MNHEY, CDR2 SVGAGI. The CDR3 extends over 16 amino acids. The V and J ends lost 0 bases and 4 bases respectively, with 13 bases between them. Written as DNA, the CDR3 is TGTGCCAGCAGTTACTCATGGGGCGCTTACGGAAACACCATATATTTT. Translating gives CASSYSWGAYGNTIYF.

The table lists this clonotype with many counts. The chain carries TRBV3-1 and TRBJ1-1, with D possibly matching TRBD1 (6 bases). Per the germline V gene, CDR1 is LGHDT and CDR2 is YNNKEL (reference sequence). V lost 4 bases and J lost 1, with 13 bases in between. This CDR3 comprises 15 residues. In DNA form, the CDR3 reads TGTGCCAGCAGCCCCGGGGGCATTAGGAACACTGAAGCTTTCTTT. It is translated as CASSPGGIRNTEAFF.

In this sample, this clonotype turned up many times. The chain joins TRBV7-6 to TRBJ1-3; 10 nucleotides align to TRBD1. In germline, CDR1 is SGHVS, CDR2 FNYEAQ. The CDR3 loop spans 16 amino acids. After removal of 0 bases from V and 7 bases from J, the junction contained 6 bases not matched to a gene. For the CDR3, the DNA is TGTGCCAGCAGCTTAGCGCCCAGACAGGGGGCGAACACCATATATTTT. Translated, it gives CASSLAPRQGANTIYF.

This clonotype was counted between two and nine times. The chain employs TRBV20-1 and TRBJ2-7, with D possibly matching TRBD2 (6 bases). This CDR3 contains 15 residues. CDR1 and CDR2 (germline): DFQATT, SNEGSKA (reference sequence). Between the trimmed V and J ends, which lost 6 bases and 1 base, there was a span of 19 bases. CDR3 in DNA: TGCAGTGCCGTGGACTCGGATAGCGGATCCTACGAGCAGTACTTC. Amino acids: CSAVDSDSGSYEQYF.

This clonotype appeared a few times. The chain combines TRBV4-1 with TRBJ1-1; 9 nucleotides agree with TRBD1. The trim removed 5 bases at V and 4 bases at J, leaving 8 bases unmatched. Germline V gives CDR1 MGHRA, CDR2 YSYEKL. This CDR3 region has 15 residues. The CDR3 region is CASSFGTGLSTEAFF. The CDR3, as DNA: TGCGCCAGCAGCTTCGGGACAGGGTTGAGCACTGAAGCTTTCTTT.